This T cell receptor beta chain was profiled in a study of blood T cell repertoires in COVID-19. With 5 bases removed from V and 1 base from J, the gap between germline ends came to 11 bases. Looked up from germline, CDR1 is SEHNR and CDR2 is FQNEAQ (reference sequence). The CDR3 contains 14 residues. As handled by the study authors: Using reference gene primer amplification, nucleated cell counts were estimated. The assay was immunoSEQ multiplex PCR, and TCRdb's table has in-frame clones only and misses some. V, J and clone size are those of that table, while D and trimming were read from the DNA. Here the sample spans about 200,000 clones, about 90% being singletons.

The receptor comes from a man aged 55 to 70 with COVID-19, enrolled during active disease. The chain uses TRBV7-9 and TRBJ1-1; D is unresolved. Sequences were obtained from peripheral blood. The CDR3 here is CASSILTENTEAFF. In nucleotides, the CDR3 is TGTGCCAGCAGCATACTCACTGAGAACACTGAAGCTTTCTTT.